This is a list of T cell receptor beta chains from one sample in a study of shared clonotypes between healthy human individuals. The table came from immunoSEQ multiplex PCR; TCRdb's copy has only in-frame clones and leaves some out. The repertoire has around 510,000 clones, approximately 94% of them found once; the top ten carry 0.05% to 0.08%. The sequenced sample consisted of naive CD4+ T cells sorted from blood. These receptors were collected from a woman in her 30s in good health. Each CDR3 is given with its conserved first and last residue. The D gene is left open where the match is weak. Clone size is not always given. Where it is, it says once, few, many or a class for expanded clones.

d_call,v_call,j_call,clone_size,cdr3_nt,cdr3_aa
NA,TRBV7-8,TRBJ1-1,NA,TGTGCCAGCAGTCCCGAAAGGGAGGCTTTCTTT,CASSPEREAFF
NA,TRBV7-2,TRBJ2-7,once,TGTGCCAGCAGCCACCAGGGGAGTAGCTCCTACGAGCAGTACTTC,CASSHQGSSSYEQYF
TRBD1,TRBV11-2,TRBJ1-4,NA,TGTGCCAGTTCCGGGACAGGGGATGGAAAACTGTTTTTT,CASSGTGDGKLFF
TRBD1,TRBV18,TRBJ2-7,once,TGTGCCAGCTCACCAGGGACAGGATCCTACGAGCAGTACTTC,CASSPGTGSYEQYF
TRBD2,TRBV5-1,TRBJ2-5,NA,TGCGCCAGCACCCGGGCCAAGGGAGGGGAGACCCAGTACTTC,CASTRAKGGETQYF
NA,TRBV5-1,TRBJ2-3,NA,TGCGCCAGCAGCTTGGGTCGAGCGTTGGATACGCAGTATTTT,CASSLGRALDTQYF
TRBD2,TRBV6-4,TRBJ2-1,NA,TGTGCCAGCAGTGACGGAGCGGGAGTGACACAGTTCTTC,CASSDGAGVTQFF
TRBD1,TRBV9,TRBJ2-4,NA,TGTGCCAGCAGCGTCGACAGGGTCAATGGCATTCAGTACTTC,CASSVDRVNGIQYF
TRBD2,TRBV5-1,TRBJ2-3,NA,TGCGCCAGCAGCTTGGTAGCGGGAGGGCCTCCAGATACGCAGTATTTT,CASSLVAGGPPDTQYF
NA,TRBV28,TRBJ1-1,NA,TGTGCCAGCAGTTACCCCAGCGGGAGCACTGAAACTTTCTTT,CASSYPSGSTETFF
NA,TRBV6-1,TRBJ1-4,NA,TGTGCCAGCAGTAAAACGGGCGGTGATAATGAAAAACTGTTTTTT,CASSKTGGDNEKLFF
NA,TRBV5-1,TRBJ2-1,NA,TGCGCCAGCAGGCAGGATACCCTCTACAATGAGCAGTTCTTC,CASRQDTLYNEQFF
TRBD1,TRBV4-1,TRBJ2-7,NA,TGCGCCAGCAGCCCCGCTGACAGGGGCTACGAGCAGTACTTC,CASSPADRGYEQYF
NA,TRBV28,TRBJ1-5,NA,TGTGCCAGCACCCCCGGACAGCGCAATCAGCCCCAGCATTTT,CASTPGQRNQPQHF
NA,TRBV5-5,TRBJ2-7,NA,TGTGCCAGCAGCTTCTCTGGGGTAGGTAGAGAGCAGTACTTC,CASSFSGVGREQYF
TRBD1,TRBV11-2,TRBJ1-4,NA,TGTGCCAGCAGCTCAACTTCCGGGACAGGGTACAATGAAAAACTGTTTTTT,CASSSTSGTGYNEKLFF
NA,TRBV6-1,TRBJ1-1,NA,TGTGCCGGCGGCCGCGTCCTCACTGAAGCTTTCTTT,CAGGRVLTEAFF
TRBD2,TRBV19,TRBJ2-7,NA,TGTGCCAGTAGTCCGATCAGTAGCGGGAGGTCCTACGAGCAGTACTTC,CASSPISSGRSYEQYF
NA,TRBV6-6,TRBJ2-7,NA,TGTGCCAGCAGTTACTCTGACAGCGACTACGAGCAGTACTTC,CASSYSDSDYEQYF
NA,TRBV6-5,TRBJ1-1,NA,TGTGCCAGCAGGTCGAGCACTGAAGCTTTCTTT,CASRSSTEAFF
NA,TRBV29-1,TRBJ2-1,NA,TGCAGCGGCGTACTAGTTATCAATGAGCAGTTCTTC,CSGVLVINEQFF
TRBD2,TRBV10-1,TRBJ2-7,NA,TGCGCCAGCAGCCGCGGGAGGGCCGGTTACGAGCAGTACTTC,CASSRGRAGYEQYF
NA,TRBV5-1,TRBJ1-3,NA,TGCGCCAGCAGACCAGGGACGTCTGGAAACACCATATATTTT,CASRPGTSGNTIYF
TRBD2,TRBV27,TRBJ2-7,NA,TGTGCCAGCAGTTTAAGCGGACTAGCGGCTTACGAGCAGTACTTC,CASSLSGLAAYEQYF